Sequencing of this T cell receptor beta chain was carried out in a study of T cells after yellow fever vaccination. Study-level findings and limits: The study re-detected most primary-vaccination clones after the booster (about 96% CD4, roughly 91% CD8). Though it reached lower strength, the secondary response hit its peak faster, day 5 versus 15. Within FACS-sorted repertoires, abundant clonotypes contaminating from the bulk population could be present. Only a small proportion of the clonotypes turned up in both the CD4 and the CD8 compartments, likely arising from convergent recombination.

Concerning this clonotype itself: The target antigen is unknown.

Using its own MiXCR run on the 5' RACE reads, TCRdb lists one record per CDR3 protein. This sample has about 68,000 distinct CDR3 sequences; approximately 7% occur once, and the top ten carry about 40%. The sequence came from a man in his late teens or twenties who received the YFV17D yellow fever vaccine. Sequences were derived from CD8+ T cells sorted from PBMCs, sampled roughly 47 days after the first yellow fever vaccination.

CDR3 nucleotides: TGTGCCAGCAGCTCCGGTGGGAAGCTGAACACTGAAGCTTTCTTT. Amino acids: CASSSGGKLNTEAFF. The rearrangement uses TRBV7-8 and TRBJ1-1, with unresolved D. The CDR3 is 15 residues long. V shed 4 bases and J shed 0 bases, with 12 bases lying between them. Germline CDR1 is SGHVS and CDR2 is FQNEAQ.